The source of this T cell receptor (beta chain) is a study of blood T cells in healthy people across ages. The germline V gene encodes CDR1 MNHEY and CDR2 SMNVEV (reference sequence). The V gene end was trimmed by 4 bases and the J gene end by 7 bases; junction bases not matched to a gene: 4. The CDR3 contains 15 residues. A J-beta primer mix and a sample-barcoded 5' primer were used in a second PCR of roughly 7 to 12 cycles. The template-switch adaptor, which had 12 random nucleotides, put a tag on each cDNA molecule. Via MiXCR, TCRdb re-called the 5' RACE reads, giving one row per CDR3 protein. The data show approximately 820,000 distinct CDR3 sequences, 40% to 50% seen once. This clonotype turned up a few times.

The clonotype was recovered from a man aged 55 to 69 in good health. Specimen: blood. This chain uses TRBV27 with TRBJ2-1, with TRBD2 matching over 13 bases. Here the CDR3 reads CASSSGTSGENEQFF. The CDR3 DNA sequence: TGTGCCAGCAGTTCTGGGACTAGCGGGGAAAATGAGCAGTTCTTC.